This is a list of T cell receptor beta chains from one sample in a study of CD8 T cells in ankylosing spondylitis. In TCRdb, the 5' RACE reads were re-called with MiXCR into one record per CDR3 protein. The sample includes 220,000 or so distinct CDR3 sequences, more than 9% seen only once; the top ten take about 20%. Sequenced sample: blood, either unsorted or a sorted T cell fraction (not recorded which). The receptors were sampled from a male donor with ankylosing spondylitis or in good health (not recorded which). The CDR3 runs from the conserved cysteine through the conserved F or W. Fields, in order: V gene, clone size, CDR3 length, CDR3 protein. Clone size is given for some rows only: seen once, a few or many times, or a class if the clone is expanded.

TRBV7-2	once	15	CASSLVSEEWETQYF
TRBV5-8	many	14	CASSFSANQETQYF
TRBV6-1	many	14	CASKRAGLVEKLFF
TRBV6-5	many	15	CASSYFTGGIDEQFF
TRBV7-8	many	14	CASSPGQNFEKLFF
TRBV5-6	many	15	CASSRMTSGPYEQYF
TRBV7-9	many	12	CASSPSGGEQFF
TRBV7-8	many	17	CASQIGGGPGAPDTQYF
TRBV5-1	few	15	CASSLQPGHGGELFF
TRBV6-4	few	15	CASSDSSGGAGEQFF
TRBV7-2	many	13	CASSSHREETQYF
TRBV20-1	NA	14	CSASTSGGADTQYF
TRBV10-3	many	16	CAISGGSGGGFDEQFF
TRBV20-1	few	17	CSARELAGLRSADTQYF
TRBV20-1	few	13	CSARKPGPNEQYF
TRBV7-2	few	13	CASSLIRDGTQYF
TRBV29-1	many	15	CSVEGLVGLGETQYF
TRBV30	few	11	CAWRPYNEQFF
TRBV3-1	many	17	CASSSPGPSFSTDTQYF
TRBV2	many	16	CASETSGGWSKNIQYF
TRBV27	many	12	CASSSLGHGYTF
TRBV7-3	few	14	CASSSNRRATEAFF
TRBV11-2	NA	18	CASSSRALKIGGHTEAFF
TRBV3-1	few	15	CASSQVQFLYTEAFF
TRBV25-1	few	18	CASSEWQKLAGACDEQFF
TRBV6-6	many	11	CASSFKDTQYF
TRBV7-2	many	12	CASAGGYNEQFF
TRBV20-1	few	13	CSGPPQNKETQYF
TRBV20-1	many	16	CSALARGGTALDEQFF
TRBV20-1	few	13	CSARIDSNYGYTF
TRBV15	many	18	CATSRDRRTSGGGDTQYF
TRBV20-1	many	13	CSARSGRTDTQYF
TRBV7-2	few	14	CASSYRQGPYEQYF
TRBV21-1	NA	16	CASSKGQVPDPHEQYF
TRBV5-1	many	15	CASSLGGGTQETQYF
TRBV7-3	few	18	CASSLTLKGGIGTGELFF
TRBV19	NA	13	CASSTGQGRGYTF
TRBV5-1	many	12	CASSLDLDTQYF
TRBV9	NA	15	CASSEGFLQRETQYF
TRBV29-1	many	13	CSVATGSDYGYTF
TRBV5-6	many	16	CASSIFTGQSLYEQYF
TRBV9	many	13	CASSVFGSGELFF
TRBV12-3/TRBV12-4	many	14	CASSLVGGSTEAFF
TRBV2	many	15	CASSESRGNNQPQHF
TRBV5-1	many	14	CASTPGTGRYGYTF
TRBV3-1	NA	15	CASSQDLSIPYEQYF
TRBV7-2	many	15	CASSLEGQVNEKLFF
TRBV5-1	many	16	CASSLTATLQADTQYF
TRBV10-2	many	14	CASSESGSTDTQYF
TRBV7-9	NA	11	CASTLLNEQFF
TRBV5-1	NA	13	CASNRGQAYEQYF
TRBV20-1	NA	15	CSASFSLAGSNEQFF
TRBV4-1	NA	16	CASSQDAGGAYNEQFF
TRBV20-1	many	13	CSASDRAKNIQYF
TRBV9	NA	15	CASSERAGTNSPLHF
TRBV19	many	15	CASSPRPRGGQPQHF
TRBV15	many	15	CATSRERTSAGGYTF
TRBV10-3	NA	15	CAISISGGPTDTQYF
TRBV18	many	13	CASSQGNAYEQYF
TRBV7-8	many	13	CASSRDLAETQYF